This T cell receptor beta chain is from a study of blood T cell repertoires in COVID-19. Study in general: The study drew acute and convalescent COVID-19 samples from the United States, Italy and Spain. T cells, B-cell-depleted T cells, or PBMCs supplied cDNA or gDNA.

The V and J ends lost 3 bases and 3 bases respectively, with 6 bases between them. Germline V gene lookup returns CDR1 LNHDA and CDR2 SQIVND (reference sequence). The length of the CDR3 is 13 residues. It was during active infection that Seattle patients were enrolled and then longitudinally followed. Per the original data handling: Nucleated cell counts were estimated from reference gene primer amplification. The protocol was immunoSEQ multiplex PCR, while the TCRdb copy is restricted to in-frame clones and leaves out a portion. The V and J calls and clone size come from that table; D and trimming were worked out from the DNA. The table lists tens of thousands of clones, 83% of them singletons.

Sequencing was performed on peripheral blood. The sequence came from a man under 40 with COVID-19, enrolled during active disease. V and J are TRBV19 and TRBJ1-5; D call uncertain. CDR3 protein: CASSIELNQPQHF. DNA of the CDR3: TGTGCCAGTAGTATTGAACTCAATCAGCCCCAGCATTTT.